The source of this T cell receptor (beta chain) is a study of blood T cell repertoires in COVID-19. Study at large: COVID-19 samples collected from the United States, Italy and Spain covered acute and convalescent phases.

The sample holds one count of this clone. TCRdb's table, derived via immunoSEQ multiplex PCR, lists solely in-frame clones and lacks some. The profile shows some 100,000 clones, around 89% of them singletons. CDR1 and CDR2 (germline): MNHEY, SVGAGI. Trimming took off 1 base at V and 2 bases at J, with 14 bases between the two ends. There are 16 residues in the CDR3. The clonotype was recovered from a human donor with acute or convalescent COVID-19. The donor label of this sample is uncertain. V is TRBV6-5 and J is TRBJ2-5; D might be TRBD2 (7 bases). Sequencing input: peripheral blood. The CDR3 coding sequence is TGTGCCAGCAGTTACTTGGGGGCGCGGGGGCAAGAGACCCAGTACTTC. It codes for CASSYLGARGQETQYF.